This entry features one T cell receptor (beta chain) sequence. Its antigen is as yet unknown. The data were taken from a study of T-cell reconstitution after alpha-beta-depleted transplantation in children. General observations from the study: T-cell counts and diversity at one year post-transplant came mainly from newly produced T cells. In patients about two months after transplant, alpha-beta T cells reportedly arose from several hundred expanded graft clones.

Germline values: CDR1 SQVTM, CDR2 ANQGSEA. J lost 2 bases, V lost 4 bases, and 7 bases had no gene match. CDR3 length: 14 amino acids. Preparation of the TCRbeta library used unique molecular identifiers. TCRdb reanalysed the PCR reads using MiXCR and keeps one entry per CDR3 protein. The sample records 500,000 to 650,000 distinct CDR3 sequences, 13% being singletons. The chain recombines TRBV29-1 with TRBJ2-5; 7 bases line up with TRBD1. This specimen consisted of PBMCs, mostly from graft donor cells, obtained 360 days after TCRalphabeta/CD19-depleted stem cell transplant. The sequence came from a male patient under 18 who had a stem cell transplant for acute myeloid leukemia, so the T cells may come from the graft donor. The CDR3 DNA reads TGCAGCGTTGGGAACAGGGGCGCACAAGAGACCCAGTACTTC. Translating it yields CSVGNRGAQETQYF.